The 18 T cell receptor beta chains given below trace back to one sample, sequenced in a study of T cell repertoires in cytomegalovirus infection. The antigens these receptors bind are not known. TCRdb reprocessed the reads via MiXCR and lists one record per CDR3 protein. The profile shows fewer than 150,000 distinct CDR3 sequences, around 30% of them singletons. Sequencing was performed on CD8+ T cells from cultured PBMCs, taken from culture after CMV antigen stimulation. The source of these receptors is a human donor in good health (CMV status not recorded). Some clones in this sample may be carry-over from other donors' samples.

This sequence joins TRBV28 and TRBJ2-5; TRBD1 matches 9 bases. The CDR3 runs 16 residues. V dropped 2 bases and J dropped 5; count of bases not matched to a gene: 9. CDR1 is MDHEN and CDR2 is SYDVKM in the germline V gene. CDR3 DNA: TGTGCCAGCAGTTTAAGACAGGGGGTGCTTAGGGAGACCCAGTACTTC. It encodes CASSLRQGVLRETQYF.

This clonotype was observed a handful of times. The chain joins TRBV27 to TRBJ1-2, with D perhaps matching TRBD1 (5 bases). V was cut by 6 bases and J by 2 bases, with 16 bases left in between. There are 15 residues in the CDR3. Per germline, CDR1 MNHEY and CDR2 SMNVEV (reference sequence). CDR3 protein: CASSWGGPLNYGYTF. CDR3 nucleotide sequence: TGTGCCAGCAGCTGGGGGGGACCACTAAACTATGGCTACACCTTC.

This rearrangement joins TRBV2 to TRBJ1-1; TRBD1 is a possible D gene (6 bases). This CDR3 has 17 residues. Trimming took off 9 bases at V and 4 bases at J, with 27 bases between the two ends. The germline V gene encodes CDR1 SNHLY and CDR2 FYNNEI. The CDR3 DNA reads TGTGCCAGGATGCCTGGAATCGGGGGCAGCGGTGGCACTGAAGCTTTCTTT. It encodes CARMPGIGGSGGTEAFF.

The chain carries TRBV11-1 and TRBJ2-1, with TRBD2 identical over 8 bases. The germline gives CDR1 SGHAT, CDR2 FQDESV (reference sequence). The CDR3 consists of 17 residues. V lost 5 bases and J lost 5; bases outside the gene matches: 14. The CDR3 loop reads CASSLSASGGLNNEQFF. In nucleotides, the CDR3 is TGTGCCAGCAGCCTTTCAGCCTCGGGGGGGCTCAACAATGAGCAGTTCTTC.

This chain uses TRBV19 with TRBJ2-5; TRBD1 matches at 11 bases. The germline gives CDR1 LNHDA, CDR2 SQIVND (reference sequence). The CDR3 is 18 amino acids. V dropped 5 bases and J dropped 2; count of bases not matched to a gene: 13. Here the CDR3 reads CASSSGTGGLLRQETQYF. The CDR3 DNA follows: TGTGCCAGTAGTTCCGGGACAGGGGGGTTACTGAGGCAAGAGACCCAGTACTTC.

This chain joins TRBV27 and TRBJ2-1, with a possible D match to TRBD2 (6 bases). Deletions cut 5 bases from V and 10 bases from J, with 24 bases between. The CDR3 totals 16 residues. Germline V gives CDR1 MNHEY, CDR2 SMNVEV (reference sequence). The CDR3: CASSPDPERGNHEQFF. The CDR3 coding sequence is TGTGCCAGCAGTCCCGACCCTGAACGGGGGAACCACGAGCAGTTCTTC.

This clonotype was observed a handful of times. The CDR3 nucleotides are TGTGCCAGTAGTCCCGACAAGGCCCCCGGGGTTGGAGATCAGCCCCAGCATTTT. This gives the protein CASSPDKAPGVGDQPQHF. V is TRBV19 and J is TRBJ1-5; D is uncertain. Germline lookup yields CDR1 LNHDA and CDR2 SQIVND (reference sequence). There are 18 residues in the CDR3. The V end lost 5 bases, the J end lost 5 bases, and 25 bases lay between the germline ends. Based on the CDR3 plus reference TRBV19 and TRBJ1-5, the full variable domain is DGGITQSPKYLFRKEGQNVTLSCEQNLNHDAMYWYRQDPGQGLRLIYYSQIVNDFQKGDIAEGYSVSREKKESFPLTVTSAQKNPTAFYLCASSPDKAPGVGDQPQHFGDGTRLSIL.

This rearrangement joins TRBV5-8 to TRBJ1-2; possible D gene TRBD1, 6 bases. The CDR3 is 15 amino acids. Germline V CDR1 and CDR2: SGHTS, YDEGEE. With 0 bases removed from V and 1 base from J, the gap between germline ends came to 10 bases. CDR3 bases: TGTGCCAGCAGCTTGGTTGGGGGGCTTAACTATGGCTACACCTTC. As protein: CASSLVGGLNYGYTF.

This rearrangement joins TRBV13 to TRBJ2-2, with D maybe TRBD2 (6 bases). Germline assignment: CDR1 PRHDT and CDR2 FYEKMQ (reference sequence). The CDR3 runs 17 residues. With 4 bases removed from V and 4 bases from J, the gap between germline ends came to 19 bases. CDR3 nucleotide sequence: TGTGCCAGCAGCTCCCTCATAGGTCGGGGAGGCACCGGGGAGCTGTTTTTT. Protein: CASSSLIGRGGTGELFF.

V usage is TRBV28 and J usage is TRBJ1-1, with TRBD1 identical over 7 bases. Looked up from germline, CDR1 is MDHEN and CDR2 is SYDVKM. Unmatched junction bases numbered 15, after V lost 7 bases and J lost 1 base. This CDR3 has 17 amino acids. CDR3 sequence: CASILGSRGTGNTEAFF. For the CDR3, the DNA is TGTGCCAGCATCTTGGGCAGCAGGGGGACTGGGAACACTGAAGCTTTCTTT. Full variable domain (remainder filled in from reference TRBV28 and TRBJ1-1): DVKVTQSSRYLVKRTGEKVFLECVQDMDHENMFWYRQDPGLGLRLIYFSYDVKMKEKGDIPEGYSVSREKKERFSLILESASTNQTSMYLCASILGSRGTGNTEAFFGQGTRLTVV.

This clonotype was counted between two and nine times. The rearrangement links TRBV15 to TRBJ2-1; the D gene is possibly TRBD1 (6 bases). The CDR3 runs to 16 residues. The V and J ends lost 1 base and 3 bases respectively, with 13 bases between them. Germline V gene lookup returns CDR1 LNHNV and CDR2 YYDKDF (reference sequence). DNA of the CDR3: TGTGCCACCAGCAGAGGGGCACAGGGAAACTACAATGAGCAGTTCTTC. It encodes CATSRGAQGNYNEQFF.

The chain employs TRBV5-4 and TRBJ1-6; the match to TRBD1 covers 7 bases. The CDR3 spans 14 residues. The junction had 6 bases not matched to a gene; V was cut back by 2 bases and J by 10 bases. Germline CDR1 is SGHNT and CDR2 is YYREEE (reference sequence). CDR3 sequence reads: CASSFTGEYSPLHF. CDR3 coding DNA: TGTGCCAGCAGCTTCACAGGGGAATACTCACCCCTCCACTTT. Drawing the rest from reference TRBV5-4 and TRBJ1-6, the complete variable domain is ETGVTQSPTHLIKTRGQQVTLRCSSQSGHNTVSWYQQALGQGPQFIFQYYREEENGRGNFPPRFSGLQFPNYSSELNVNALELDDSALYLCASSFTGEYSPLHFGNGTRLTVT.

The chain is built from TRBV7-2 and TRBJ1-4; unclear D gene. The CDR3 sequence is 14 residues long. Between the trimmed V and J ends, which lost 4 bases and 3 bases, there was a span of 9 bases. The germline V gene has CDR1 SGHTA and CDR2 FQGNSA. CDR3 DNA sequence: TGTGCCAGCAGCTCACCAAGTTCTAATGAAAAACTGTTTTTT. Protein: CASSSPSSNEKLFF.

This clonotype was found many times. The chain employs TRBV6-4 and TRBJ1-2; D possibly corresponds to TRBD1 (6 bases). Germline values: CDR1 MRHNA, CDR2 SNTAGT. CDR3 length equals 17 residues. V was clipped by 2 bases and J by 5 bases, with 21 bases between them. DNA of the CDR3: TGTGCCAGCAGTGACACCGTACAGGGAGGACTTTGGTATGGCTACACCTTC. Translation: CASSDTVQGGLWYGYTF.

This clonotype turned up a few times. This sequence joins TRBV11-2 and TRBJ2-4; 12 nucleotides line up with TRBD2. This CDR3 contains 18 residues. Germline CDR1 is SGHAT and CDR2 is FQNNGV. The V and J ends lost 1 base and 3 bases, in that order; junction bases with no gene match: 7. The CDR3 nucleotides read TGTGCCAGCAGCTTAGTAGCTAGCGGGGGGGATGTCAAAAACATTCAGTACTTC. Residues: CASSLVASGGDVKNIQYF.

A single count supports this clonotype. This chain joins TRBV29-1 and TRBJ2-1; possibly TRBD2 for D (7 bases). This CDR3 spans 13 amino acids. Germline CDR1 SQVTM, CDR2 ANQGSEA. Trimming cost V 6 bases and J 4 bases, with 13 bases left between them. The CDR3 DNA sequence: TGCAGCGTGGATGGGGGGGCATACAATGAGCAGTTCTTC. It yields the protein CSVDGGAYNEQFF.

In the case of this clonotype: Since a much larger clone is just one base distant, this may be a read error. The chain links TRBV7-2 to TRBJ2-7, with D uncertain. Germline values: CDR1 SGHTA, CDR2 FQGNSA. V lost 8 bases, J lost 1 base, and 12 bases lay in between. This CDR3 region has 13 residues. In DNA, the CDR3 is TGTGCCAGCGGCTCCCTAGAGTCCTACGAGCAGTACTTC. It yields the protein CASGSLESYEQYF.

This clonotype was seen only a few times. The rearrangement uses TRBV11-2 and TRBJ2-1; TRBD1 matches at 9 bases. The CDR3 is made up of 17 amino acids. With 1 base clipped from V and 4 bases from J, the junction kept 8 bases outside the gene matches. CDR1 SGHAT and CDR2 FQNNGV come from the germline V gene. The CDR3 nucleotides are TGTGCCAGCAGCTTAGCTTTCGGGACAGGGTTTTACAATGAGCAGTTCTTC. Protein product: CASSLAFGTGFYNEQFF. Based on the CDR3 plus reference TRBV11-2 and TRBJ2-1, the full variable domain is EAGVAQSPRYKIIEKRQSVAFWCNPISGHATLYWYQQILGQGPKLLIQFQNNGVVDDSQLPKDRFSAERLKGVDSTLKIQPAKLEDSAVYLCASSLAFGTGFYNEQFFGPGTRLTVL.